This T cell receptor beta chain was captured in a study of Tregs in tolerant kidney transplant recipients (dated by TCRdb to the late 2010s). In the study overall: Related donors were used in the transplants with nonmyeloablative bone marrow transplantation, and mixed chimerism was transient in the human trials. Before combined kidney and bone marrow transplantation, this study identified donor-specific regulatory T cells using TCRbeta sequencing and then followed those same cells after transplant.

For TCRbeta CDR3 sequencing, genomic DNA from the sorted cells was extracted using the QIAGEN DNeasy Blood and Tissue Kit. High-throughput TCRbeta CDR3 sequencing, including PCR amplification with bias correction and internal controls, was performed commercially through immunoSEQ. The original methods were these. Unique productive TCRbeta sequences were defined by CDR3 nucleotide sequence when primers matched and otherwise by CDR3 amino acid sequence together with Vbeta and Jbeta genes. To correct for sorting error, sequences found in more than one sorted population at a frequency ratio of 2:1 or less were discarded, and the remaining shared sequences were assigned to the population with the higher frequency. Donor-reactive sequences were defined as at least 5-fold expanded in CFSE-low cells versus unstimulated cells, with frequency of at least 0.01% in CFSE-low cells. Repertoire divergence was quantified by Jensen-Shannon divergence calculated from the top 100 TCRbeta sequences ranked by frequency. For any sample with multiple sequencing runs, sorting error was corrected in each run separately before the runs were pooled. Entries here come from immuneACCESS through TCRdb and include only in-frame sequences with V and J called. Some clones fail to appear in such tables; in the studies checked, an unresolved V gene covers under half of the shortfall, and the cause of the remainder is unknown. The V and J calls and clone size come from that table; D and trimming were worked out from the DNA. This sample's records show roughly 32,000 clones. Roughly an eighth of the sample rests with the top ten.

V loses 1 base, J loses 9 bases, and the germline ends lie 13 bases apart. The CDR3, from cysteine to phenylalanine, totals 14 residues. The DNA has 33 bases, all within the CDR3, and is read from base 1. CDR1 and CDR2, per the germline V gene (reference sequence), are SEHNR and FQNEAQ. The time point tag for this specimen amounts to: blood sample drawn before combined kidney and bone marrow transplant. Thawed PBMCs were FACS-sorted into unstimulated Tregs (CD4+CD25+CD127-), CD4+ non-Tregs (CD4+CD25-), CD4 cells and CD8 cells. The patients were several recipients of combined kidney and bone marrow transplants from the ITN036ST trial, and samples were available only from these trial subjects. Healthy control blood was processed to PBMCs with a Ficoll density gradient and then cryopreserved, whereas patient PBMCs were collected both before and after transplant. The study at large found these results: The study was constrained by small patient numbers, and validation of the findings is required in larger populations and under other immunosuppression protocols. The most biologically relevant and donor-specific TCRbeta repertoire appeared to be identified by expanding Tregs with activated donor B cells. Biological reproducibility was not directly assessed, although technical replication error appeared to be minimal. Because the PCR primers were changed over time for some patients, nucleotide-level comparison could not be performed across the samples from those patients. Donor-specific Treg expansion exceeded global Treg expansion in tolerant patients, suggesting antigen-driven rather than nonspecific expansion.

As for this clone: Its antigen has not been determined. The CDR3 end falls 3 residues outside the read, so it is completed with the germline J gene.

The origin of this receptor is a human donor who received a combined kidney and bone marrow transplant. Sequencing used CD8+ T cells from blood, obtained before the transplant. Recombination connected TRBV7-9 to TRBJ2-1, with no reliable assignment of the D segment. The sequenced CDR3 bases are TGTGCCAGCAGCTTAGTGGCGGATTGGATTGAG. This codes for CASSLVADWIE. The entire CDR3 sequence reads CASSLVADWIEQFF.